This entry lists 32 T cell receptor beta chains sequenced from one sample in a study of T-cell memory formation after mild COVID-19. TCRdb re-called the 5' RACE reads through MiXCR, storing one row per CDR3 protein. This table holds fewer than 250,000 distinct CDR3 sequences, 10% found once. The sequenced sample was PBMCs or a T cell subset sorted from them (not recorded which). The receptors shown here come from a man younger than 35 who had mild COVID-19 (a few samples of this study predate the infection). Cell type and time point are not known.

This clonotype was seen only a few times. This rearrangement joins TRBV7-9 to TRBJ1-6; D gene unclear. Trimming removed 5 bases at V and 10 bases at J, with 15 bases between. Per the germline V gene, CDR1 is SEHNR and CDR2 is FQNEAQ (reference sequence). There are 14 residues in the CDR3. The DNA for the CDR3 is TGTGCCAGCAGCCAAACATCTGCCCTCTCACCCCTCCACTTT. Translated, it gives CASSQTSALSPLHF.

The chain combines TRBV4-2 with TRBJ1-5; unclear D gene. The V and J ends lost 0 bases and 0 bases respectively, with 6 bases between them. CDR1 and CDR2 from the germline V gene are LGHNA and YNFKEQ. The length of the CDR3 is 15 residues. The CDR3 nucleotides are TGTGCCAGCAGCCAAGAAGGCACTAGCAATCAGCCCCAGCATTTT. Amino acids: CASSQEGTSNQPQHF.

A few counts support this clonotype. The J gene is TRBJ2-5, the V gene TRBV7-2, with 7 bases lining up with TRBD2. The CDR3 covers 13 residues. V dropped 3 bases and J dropped 4; count of bases not matched to a gene: 2. From germline, CDR1 is SGHTA and CDR2 FQGNSA. CDR3 in DNA: TGTGCCAGCAGCTTCGGACTAGTAGAGACCCAGTACTTC. Amino acids: CASSFGLVETQYF.

V and J are TRBV7-9 and TRBJ2-5; the D is unclear. The CDR3 contains 16 residues. The V and J ends lost 4 bases and 1 base respectively, with 16 bases between them. Looked up from germline, CDR1 is SEHNR and CDR2 is FQNEAQ (reference sequence). For the CDR3, the DNA is TGTGCCAGCAGCTCCTCGGGTAGACAACCCCAAGAGACCCAGTACTTC. Residues: CASSSSGRQPQETQYF. Looking up the rest from reference TRBV7-9 and TRBJ2-5 gives the full variable domain: DTGVSQNPRHKITKRGQNVTFRCDPISEHNRLYWYRQTLGQGPEFLTYFQNEAQLEKSRLLSDRFSAERPKGSFSTLEIQRTEQGDSAMYLCASSSSGRQPQETQYFGPGTRLLVL.

The V and J genes are TRBV5-8 and TRBJ1-4; D not resolved. V lost 4 bases to trimming and J lost 4 bases, with 8 bases between them. CDR3 length equals 13 residues. Germline CDR1 is SGHTS and CDR2 is YDEGEE. As DNA, the CDR3 is TGTGCCAGCAGCCGGAGTGGTAATGAAAAACTGTTTTTT. This gives the protein CASSRSGNEKLFF.

This clonotype was detected a few times. The chain employs TRBV5-1 and TRBJ2-2; the D gene is possibly TRBD2 (6 bases). V lost 3 bases to trimming and J lost 6 bases, with 12 bases between them. The V gene's germline CDR1 is SGHRS and CDR2 YFSETQ. This CDR3 has 14 amino acids. In nucleotides, the CDR3 is TGCGCCAGCAGCTCCCTAAGACTAGCCGGGGAGCTGTTTTTT. Translating it yields CASSSLRLAGELFF.

This clonotype was counted between two and nine times. The V gene is TRBV14, the J gene TRBJ2-3, with D possibly being TRBD1 (5 bases). The CDR3 is made up of 17 amino acids. CDR1 is SGHDN, CDR2 FVKESK, per germline. V was pared by 5 bases and J by 0 bases, with 18 bases between. The CDR3 DNA is TGTGCCAGCAGCGCAGAACCACAGGTCTTTAGCACAGATACGCAGTATTTT. Its translation is CASSAEPQVFSTDTQYF.

The chain links TRBV7-2 to TRBJ1-2, with D tentatively TRBD1 (5 bases). CDR1 and CDR2 (germline): SGHTA, FQGNSA. Between the trimmed V and J ends, which lost 5 bases and 8 bases, there was a span of 18 bases. CDR3 length: 14 residues. CDR3 bases: TGTGCCAGCAGCCCAGGGCGGGGAAACGGGGGCTACACCTTC. It specifies CASSPGRGNGGYTF.

This clonotype appeared a few times. The chain has TRBV7-2 and TRBJ2-2; the D is unclear. Trimming took off 2 bases at V and 8 bases at J, with 12 bases between the two ends. This CDR3 has 14 residues. The germline V gene has CDR1 SGHTA and CDR2 FQGNSA. CDR3 protein: CASSLHGTQGELFF. The CDR3 DNA sequence: TGTGCCAGCAGCTTACACGGCACCCAAGGGGAGCTGTTTTTT.

This clonotype appeared a few times. This chain uses TRBV5-4 with TRBJ2-5; possibly TRBD2 for D (5 bases). In germline, CDR1 is SGHNT, CDR2 YYREEE (reference sequence). Trimming removed 0 bases from V and 4 bases from J, with 13 bases in between. The CDR3 totals 15 residues. The CDR3 nucleotides read TGTGCCAGCAGCTTGGCGGGGTTCGCCCCAGAGACCCAGTACTTC. It translates to CASSLAGFAPETQYF. The whole variable domain, filled in from reference TRBV5-4 and TRBJ2-5, reads ETGVTQSPTHLIKTRGQQVTLRCSSQSGHNTVSWYQQALGQGPQFIFQYYREEENGRGNFPPRFSGLQFPNYSSELNVNALELDDSALYLCASSLAGFAPETQYFGPGTRLLVL.

J is TRBJ1-6 and V is TRBV10-3, with D hard to call. CDR1 ENHRY and CDR2 SYGVKD come from the germline V gene. The CDR3 is made up of 18 amino acids. V lost 3 bases and J 4 bases, leaving 19 bases between the germline ends. The CDR3 spells CAISDPTASSGYNSPLHF. The CDR3 coding sequence is TGTGCCATCAGTGACCCAACGGCCTCCAGTGGATATAATTCACCCCTCCACTTT.

The V and J genes are TRBV6-1 and TRBJ1-5; D remains ambiguous. CDR1 is MNHNS, CDR2 SASEGT, per germline. The CDR3 length is 15 residues. The ends were cut back, 4 bases at V and 0 bases at J, with 10 bases in the middle. CDR3 sequence (DNA): TGTGCCAGCAGTGTTGACTTGAATAGCAATCAGCCCCAGCATTTT. Amino acids: CASSVDLNSNQPQHF.

V gene TRBV4-1 combines with J gene TRBJ2-3, with 7 bases fitting TRBD2. Germline CDR1 and CDR2: MGHRA and YSYEKL. V dropped 8 bases and J dropped 0; count of bases not matched to a gene: 8. CDR3 length: 15 amino acids. CDR3 loop: CASGPAGESTDTQYF. The CDR3 DNA sequence: TGCGCCAGCGGACCGGCGGGGGAAAGCACAGATACGCAGTATTTT.

The chain recombines TRBV5-6 with TRBJ2-1; D ambiguous. V was shortened by 0 bases and J by 8 bases, with 3 bases between the two germline ends. The CDR3 runs to 11 residues. Germline V gene data show CDR1 as SGHDT and CDR2 as YYEEEE. In DNA form, the CDR3 reads TGTGCCAGCAGCTTGGACTATGAGCAGTTCTTC. Amino acid sequence: CASSLDYEQFF.

The rearrangement joins TRBV6-2 or TRBV6-3 to TRBJ2-5; 7 positions agree with TRBD1. Trimming took 0 bases from V and 3 from J; bases not matched to a gene: 4. The CDR3 length is 15 residues. Germline lookup yields CDR1 MNHEY and CDR2 SVGEGT. Written as DNA, the CDR3 is TGTGCCAGCAGTTACTCGGGACAGCTAGAAGAGACCCAGTACTTC. Translation: CASSYSGQLEETQYF.

This clonotype has only a few counts. This sequence joins TRBV7-9 and TRBJ1-5; tentatively, D is TRBD1 (5 bases). In germline, CDR1 is SEHNR, CDR2 FQNEAQ (reference sequence). The CDR3 has 15 residues. The V end lost 1 base, the J end lost 4 bases, and 11 bases lay between the germline ends. CDR3 sequence (DNA): TGTGCCAGCAGCTTAGAGGCAGGGAGGAATCAGCCCCAGCATTTT. As protein: CASSLEAGRNQPQHF.

CDR3 sequence: CASSHRDRAREQYF. CDR3 sequence (DNA): TGTGCCAGCAGCCACCGGGACAGGGCCCGCGAGCAGTACTTC. The chain has TRBV4-2 and TRBJ2-7, with 9 positions matching TRBD1. This CDR3 has 14 residues. Germline lookup yields CDR1 LGHNA and CDR2 YNFKEQ. V lost 3 bases and J lost 6; bases outside the gene matches: 6.

This clonotype was observed a few times. J is TRBJ1-4 and V is TRBV20-1; D gene uncertain. From germline, CDR1 is DFQATT and CDR2 SNEGSKA (reference sequence). The CDR3 runs 13 residues. The V gene lost 1 base and the J gene lost 1 base, with 4 bases spanning the gap. CDR3 DNA sequence: TGCAGTGCTAGAGTGAGAACTAATGAAAAACTGTTTTTT. Its translation is CSARVRTNEKLFF.

A few counts support this clonotype. This rearrangement joins TRBV6-5 to TRBJ1-4; D uncertain. Trimming removed 1 base from V and 3 bases from J, with 3 bases in between. Germline assignment: CDR1 MNHEY and CDR2 SVGAGI. The CDR3 length is 13 residues. CDR3 nucleotides: TGTGCCAGCAGTTACTTCCCTAATGAAAAACTGTTTTTT. This encodes CASSYFPNEKLFF.

A few counts support this clonotype. The chain couples TRBV7-2 to TRBJ1-2; 10 nucleotides agree with TRBD1. Per the germline V gene, CDR1 is SGHTA and CDR2 is FQGNSA. The CDR3 covers 16 residues. The V gene end was trimmed by 5 bases and the J gene end by 6 bases; junction bases not matched to a gene: 12. This chain's CDR3 is CASSPRGQGNSNGYTF. The CDR3 DNA follows: TGTGCCAGCAGCCCGAGGGGACAGGGGAATTCAAATGGCTACACCTTC.

The CDR3 DNA reads as TGCGCCAGCAGCTTGGGGGCCGTCAACGGGGAGCTGTTTTTT. Protein sequence: CASSLGAVNGELFF. The V and J genes are TRBV5-1 and TRBJ2-2; D is uncertain. This CDR3 has 14 amino acids. Per germline, CDR1 SGHRS and CDR2 YFSETQ. The ends were cut back, 0 bases at V and 7 bases at J, with 10 bases in the middle.

The V call is TRBV20-1, the J call TRBJ1-4; D gene unclear. The V end was cut by 6 bases, the J end by 0 bases, with 11 bases between. Germline V gene data show CDR1 as DFQATT and CDR2 as SNEGSKA (reference sequence). This CDR3 region has 14 residues. The CDR3, as DNA: TGCAGTGCCACCCACGGTACAACTAATGAAAAACTGTTTTTT. Protein product: CSATHGTTNEKLFF.

This clonotype was detected only a few times. The chain uses TRBV12-3 or TRBV12-4 and TRBJ1-1, with D perhaps TRBD1 (5 bases). The CDR3 spans 14 residues. V was pared by 8 bases and J by 11 bases, with 24 bases between. Here the CDR3 reads CASGQTARGPRAFF. The CDR3 nucleotides are TGTGCCAGCGGACAAACTGCAAGGGGCCCACGGGCTTTCTTT.

There are a few counts of this clonotype. J is TRBJ1-6 and V is TRBV2; D call uncertain. V dropped 8 bases and J dropped 8 bases, with 19 bases sitting between them. Germline CDR1 and CDR2: SNHLY and FYNNEI. The CDR3 contains 15 residues. CDR3 bases: TGTGCCAGCCGTCCTGGATTGGGCTCTTATTCACCCCTCCACTTT. The encoded protein is CASRPGLGSYSPLHF.

This sequence joins TRBV7-2 and TRBJ2-3, with D possibly being TRBD1 or TRBD2 (5 bases each). CDR3 length: 16 residues. Germline V gives CDR1 SGHTA, CDR2 FQGNSA. V lost 1 base, J lost 1 base, and 12 bases lay in between. CDR3 sequence (DNA): TGTGCCAGCAGCTTAGGGTTGGGGCGGGGCACAGATACGCAGTATTTT. This translates into CASSLGLGRGTDTQYF.

The rearrangement uses TRBV6-2 or TRBV6-3 and TRBJ2-6; D perhaps matches TRBD1 (6 bases). Trimming cost V 5 bases and J 0 bases, with 11 bases left between them. The CDR3 is made up of 16 amino acids. Looked up from germline, CDR1 is MNHEY and CDR2 is SVGEGT. The CDR3 loop reads CASSDRFYSGANVLTF. The CDR3 nucleotides read TGTGCCAGCAGTGACAGGTTTTACTCTGGGGCCAACGTCCTGACTTTC.

This clonotype was seen only a few times. The CDR3 sequence: CSAGATPNTEAFF. CDR3 in DNA: TGCAGTGCTGGGGCGACACCGAACACTGAAGCTTTCTTT. The J gene is TRBJ1-1, the V gene TRBV20-1, with a weak D call TRBD1 (5 bases). V was trimmed by 5 bases and J by 1 base, leaving 11 bases between them. There are 13 residues in the CDR3. In germline, CDR1 is DFQATT, CDR2 SNEGSKA (reference sequence).

Only a few counts were recorded for this clonotype. This chain links TRBV6-2 or TRBV6-3 with TRBJ2-1; the D gene is possibly TRBD1 (5 bases). Per the germline V gene, CDR1 is MNHEY and CDR2 is SVGEGT. The CDR3 spans 13 residues. V was shortened by 5 bases and J by 6 bases, with 11 bases between the two germline ends. The CDR3 region is CASSRAGSNEQFF. CDR3 sequence (DNA): TGTGCCAGCAGTCGGGCAGGGTCCAATGAGCAGTTCTTC.

This clonotype has ten or more counts. This chain links TRBV2 with TRBJ2-4; 7 positions agree with TRBD1. The CDR3 sequence is 17 residues long. The V segment lost 5 bases and the J segment 0 bases; nucleotides outside the gene matches: 10. CDR1 is SNHLY, CDR2 FYNNEI, per germline. CDR3: CASSLTGVGLAKNIQYF. CDR3 in DNA: TGTGCCAGCAGTCTTACAGGGGTGGGCCTAGCCAAAAACATTCAGTACTTC.

This clonotype appeared once. The chain is built from TRBV5-4 and TRBJ1-1, with D perhaps matching TRBD1 (5 bases). Germline V gene data show CDR1 as SGHNT and CDR2 as YYREEE (reference sequence). The CDR3 length is 14 residues. V was cut by 4 bases and J by 1 base, with 11 bases left in between. As DNA, the CDR3 is TGTGCCAGCAGCGGTGCAGGGCGGAACACTGAAGCTTTCTTT. Translating gives CASSGAGRNTEAFF.

In its sample, this clonotype was seen a few times. V is TRBV7-2 and J is TRBJ2-7; no reliable D call. The germline V and J ends were trimmed by 1 base and 2 bases, with 9 bases remaining between them. The CDR3 loop spans 14 amino acids. CDR1 and CDR2 (germline): SGHTA, FQGNSA. The CDR3 nucleotides read TGTGCCAGCAGCTTAGGGATAGGTCCCTACGAGCAGTACGTC. Translating it yields CASSLGIGPYEQYV.

The V gene is TRBV6-6, the J gene TRBJ2-7, with 8 bases identical to TRBD2. The CDR3 has 14 residues. J gave up 3 bases and V 3 bases, and 4 bases lay outside the gene matches. From germline, CDR1 is MNHNY and CDR2 SVGAGI (reference sequence). CDR3 DNA: TGTGCCAGCAGTTATCGGGGGGGTGGCTACGAGCAGTACGTC. Amino acids: CASSYRGGGYEQYV.